This T cell receptor delta chain was observed in a study of delta chain sequences of gamma delta T cells (dated by TCRdb to the late 2010s). The library came from PCR. The sequencer was an Illumina MiSeq. The public reads were reprocessed by TCRdb using CATT, and rows of matching DNA were later combined. The sample contains about 3,400 delta-chain clones, roughly two thirds of them found a single time. Jointly, the top ten make up 55% to 60% of the sample. This clone was recorded a few times. Its antigen is currently not known. A far larger clone is just one base off, so this is likely a read error. The sample has other DNA sequences that encode this CDR3 too. The specimen sequenced was a tumor sample. The clonotype was recovered from a human donor with breast cancer.

The nucleotide sequence reads TGTGCCTGTGATCGACTGGGGGGCACCGATAAACTCATTTTT. Translated, this is CACDRLGGTDKLIF. The chain links TRDV2 with TRDJ1; 8 bases in between match TRDD3. CDR1 and CDR2, per the germline V gene, are GEAIGNYY and EKD. The CDR3 covers 14 residues, taking in both the cysteine and the phenylalanine. CDR3 DNA is the only sequence kept; it has 42 bases, read in frame from the first base.